Shown below are 2 T cell receptor beta chains from a single sample sequenced in a study of PD-1 blockade in classical Hodgkin lymphoma. Documented time point: newly diagnosed, previously untreated cHL patient sample. Using immunoSEQ multiplex PCR, the repertoire was profiled, and TCRdb retains in-frame clones only, with some absent. The sample consists of around 17,000 clones, about nine tenths of them appearing once. Sequencing used peripheral blood mononuclear cells (PBMCs). These receptors all stem from a human donor with classical Hodgkin lymphoma.

This clone was recorded a few times. The chain combines TRBV6-5 with TRBJ2-1, with D maybe TRBD2 (7 bases). Trimming removed 4 bases at V and 8 bases at J, with 15 bases between. In germline, CDR1 is MNHEY, CDR2 SVGAGI. This CDR3 has 14 amino acids. CDR3 DNA sequence: TGTGCCAGCAGTTTAGGAGGCGGGGGCGATGAGCAGTTCTTC. Encoded protein: CASSLGGGGDEQFF.

The gene calls are TRBV25-1 and TRBJ2-7, with TRBD1 identical over 12 bases. This CDR3 is built from 16 residues. Germline lookup yields CDR1 MGHDK and CDR2 SYGVNS. Trimming at V came to 5 bases and at J to 4 bases, leaving 9 bases not matched to a gene. Here the CDR3 reads CASSSRGTGGLYEQYF. In nucleotides, the CDR3 is TGTGCCAGCAGTTCTCGCGGGACAGGGGGCCTATACGAGCAGTACTTC.